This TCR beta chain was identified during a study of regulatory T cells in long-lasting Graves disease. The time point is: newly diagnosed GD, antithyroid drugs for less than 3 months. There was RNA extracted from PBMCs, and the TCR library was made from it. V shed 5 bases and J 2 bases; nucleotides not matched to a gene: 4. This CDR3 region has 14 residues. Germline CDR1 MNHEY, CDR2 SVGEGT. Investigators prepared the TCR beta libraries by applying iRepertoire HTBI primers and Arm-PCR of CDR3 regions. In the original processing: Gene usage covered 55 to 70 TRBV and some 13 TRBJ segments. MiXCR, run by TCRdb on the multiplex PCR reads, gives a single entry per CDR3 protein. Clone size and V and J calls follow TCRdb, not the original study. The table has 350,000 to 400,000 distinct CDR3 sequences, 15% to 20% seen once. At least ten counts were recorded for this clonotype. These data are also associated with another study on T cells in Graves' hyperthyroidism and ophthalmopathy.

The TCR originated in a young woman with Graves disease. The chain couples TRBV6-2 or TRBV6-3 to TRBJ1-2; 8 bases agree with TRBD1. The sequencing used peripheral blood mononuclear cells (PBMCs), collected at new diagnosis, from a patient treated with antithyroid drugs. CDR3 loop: CASSDWDRNYGYTF. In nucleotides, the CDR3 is TGTGCCAGCAGTGATTGGGACAGGAACTATGGCTACACCTTC.